This record covers a single T cell receptor (beta chain). As yet, its antigen is unknown. Assay: immunoSEQ multiplex PCR; the TCRdb copy retains only in-frame clones and omits some. The sample carries approximately 140,000 clones, about 93% recorded once. This sample was taken from a study of T cell responses to AZD1222 COVID-19 vaccine. Germline V lookup: CDR1 WNHNN, CDR2 SYGVQD (reference sequence). The ends were cut back, 6 bases at V and 2 bases at J, with 16 bases in the middle. This CDR3 is 15 amino acids long. Study conclusions and caveats: Repertoire sampling happened only post peak T cell response.

The sequencing here drew on peripheral blood, taken on day 0 of AZD1222 vaccination. This chain links TRBV10-1 with TRBJ1-2; tentative D call: TRBD1 (5 bases). The clonotype comes from an adult in good health. The CDR3 nucleotides read TGCGCCAGCAGGTTCTGGGGCAAAATGAACTATGGCTACACCTTC. Protein sequence: CASRFWGKMNYGYTF.